This record covers a single T cell receptor (beta chain). With 6 bases removed from V and 9 bases from J, the gap between germline ends came to 15 bases. The CDR3 runs 13 residues. Germline loops: CDR1 LNHDA, CDR2 SQIVND (reference sequence). In the source study's methods: The assay estimated nucleated cells by amplifying reference gene primers. Only in-frame clones appear in the TCRdb table, and some are missing; sequencing was by immunoSEQ multiplex PCR. V, J and clone size derive from that table, while D and trimming were established from the DNA sequence. Of around 290,000 clones in the sample, more than 75% are singletons; the top ten hold approximately 2.4%. The sample originates from a study of blood T cell repertoires in COVID-19. Whole-study context: T cells, B-cell-depleted T cells, or PBMCs supplied cDNA or gDNA.

The chain couples TRBV19 to TRBJ1-5; D is perhaps TRBD1 (6 bases). This receptor was obtained from a young woman who had recovered from COVID-19. What was sequenced was PBMCs or T cells enriched from blood (not recorded which). In DNA, the CDR3 is TGTGCCAGTAGCAGGGGTACCCGTTTGCCCCAGCATTTT. This sequence encodes CASSRGTRLPQHF.